Below, 19 T cell receptor beta chains from the same sample are listed, as sequenced in a study of T cells in localized non-small cell lung cancer. Measured with immunoSEQ multiplex PCR; TCRdb has only the in-frame clones, and not every one. In the table there are tens of thousands of clones, 84% of which are singletons. The input for sequencing was peripheral blood mononuclear cells, taken before any cancer treatment. These receptors all come from a man aged 40 to 70 with stage III lung adenocarcinoma.

The chain recombines TRBV29-1 with TRBJ2-1, with 7 bases aligning to TRBD1. The V gene end was trimmed by 6 bases and the J gene end by 7 bases; junction bases not matched to a gene: 9. CDR1 is SQVTM, CDR2 ANQGSEA, per germline. The CDR3 loop spans 13 amino acids. The CDR3 region is CSVSKQGRNEQFF. DNA of the CDR3: TGCAGCGTGTCCAAACAGGGGCGGAATGAGCAGTTCTTC.

This clone was detected a few times. The genes are TRBV28 and TRBJ1-3; no firm D call. CDR1 MDHEN and CDR2 SYDVKM come from the germline V gene. The CDR3 extends over 13 amino acids. Trimming stripped 2 bases from V and 6 bases from J, with 8 bases between. Here the CDR3 reads CASSLPSPNTIYF. DNA for the CDR3: TGTGCCAGCAGTTTACCCTCACCAAACACCATATATTTT.

The V and J genes are TRBV10-1 and TRBJ2-1; no firm D call. The V end was cut by 0 bases, the J end by 6 bases, with 6 bases between. In germline, CDR1 is WNHNN, CDR2 SYGVQD (reference sequence). This CDR3 is built from 13 residues. The CDR3: CASSESGFNEQFF. CDR3 in DNA: TGCGCCAGCAGTGAGTCGGGTTTCAATGAGCAGTTCTTC.

The V and J genes are TRBV27 and TRBJ2-2; D ambiguous. V lost 2 bases to trimming and J lost 4 bases, with 11 bases between them. The germline V gene encodes CDR1 MNHEY and CDR2 SMNVEV (reference sequence). CDR3 size: 15 residues. This CDR3 is CASSLNGRTTGELFF. CDR3 sequence (DNA): TGTGCCAGCAGTTTAAACGGTCGGACCACCGGGGAGCTGTTTTTT.

The chain employs TRBV5-1 and TRBJ2-5, with TRBD2 identical over 8 bases. Germline trimming cut 2 bases from V and 5 bases from J; bases unmatched to any gene: 5. The V gene's germline CDR1 is SGHRS and CDR2 YFSETQ. This CDR3 spans 14 amino acids. CDR3 loop: CASSFGGARETQYF. The CDR3 DNA sequence: TGCGCCAGCAGCTTCGGGGGGGCTAGGGAGACCCAGTACTTC.

This sequence joins TRBV6-1 and TRBJ1-6; TRBD1 is a possible D gene (5 bases). The CDR3 extends over 13 amino acids. Germline-derived CDR1 and CDR2 are MNHNS and SASEGT. V lost 7 bases, J lost 3 bases, and 7 bases lay in between. The CDR3 region is CASNTGYNSPLHF. The CDR3 nucleotides read TGTGCCAGCAATACAGGCTATAATTCACCCCTCCACTTT.

The CDR3 bases are TGTGCCAGCAGCCAGTTACATCAGAACACTGAAGCTTTCTTT. Protein sequence: CASSQLHQNTEAFF. This chain uses TRBV28 with TRBJ1-1; D call uncertain. Germline V gene data show CDR1 as MDHEN and CDR2 as SYDVKM. Trimming cost V 6 bases and J 1 base, with 12 bases left between them. This CDR3 has 14 residues.

V usage is TRBV28 and J usage is TRBJ2-6, with D perhaps TRBD2 (5 bases). V shed 5 bases and J shed 0 bases, with 11 bases lying between them. Per the germline V gene, CDR1 is MDHEN and CDR2 is SYDVKM. The CDR3 sequence is 16 residues long. CDR3 coding DNA: TGTGCCAGCAGTCCTCGGAGGTACTCTGGGGCCAACGTCCTGACTTTC. Amino acid sequence: CASSPRRYSGANVLTF.

The CDR3 spells CASSLVMGPQHF. The CDR3 DNA follows: TGTGCCAGCAGCTTAGTCATGGGGCCCCAGCATTTT. The chain is built from TRBV13 and TRBJ1-5; no clear D gene. The CDR3 extends over 12 amino acids. Germline CDR1 is PRHDT and CDR2 is FYEKMQ (reference sequence). V lost 1 base, J lost 9 bases, and 7 bases lay in between.

The rearrangement links TRBV7-2 to TRBJ2-6; 7 bases are a match to TRBD1. Trimming took 5 bases from V and 6 from J; bases not matched to a gene: 10. CDR1 and CDR2 from the germline V gene are SGHTA and FQGNSA. The CDR3 length is 16 residues. CDR3 DNA: TGTGCCAGCAGCGGACAGGTAACAAGCGCGGCCAACGTCCTGACTTTC. This sequence encodes CASSGQVTSAANVLTF. The entire variable domain, with the rest obtained from reference TRBV7-2 and TRBJ2-6, is as follows: GAGVSQSPSNKVTEKGKDVELRCDPISGHTALYWYRQSLGQGLEFLIYFQGNSAPDKSGLPSDRFSAERTGGSVSTLTIQRTQQEDSAVYLCASSGQVTSAANVLTFGAGSRLTVL.

The V call is TRBV19, the J call TRBJ2-2, with D possibly matching TRBD1 (6 bases). The CDR3 sequence is 15 residues long. Germline assignment: CDR1 LNHDA and CDR2 SQIVND (reference sequence). The V end lost 3 bases, the J end lost 5 bases, and 13 bases lay between the germline ends. In DNA, the CDR3 is TGTGCCAGTAGTATTTTCGACAGGAATACCGGGGAGCTGTTTTTT. Protein: CASSIFDRNTGELFF.

This chain joins TRBV9 and TRBJ2-7, with D perhaps TRBD2 (5 bases). CDR3 length equals 14 residues. Trimming took 2 bases from V and 4 from J, leaving 13 bases between them. Germline V lookup: CDR1 SGDLS, CDR2 YYNGEE. The CDR3 here is CASSVGGLGYEQYF. The CDR3 coding sequence is TGTGCCAGCAGCGTTGGCGGGCTCGGGTACGAGCAGTACTTC. The full variable domain, its missing parts supplied by reference TRBV9 and TRBJ2-7, is DSGVTQTPKHLITATGQRVTLRCSPRSGDLSVYWYQQSLDQGLQFLIQYYNGEERAKGNILERFSAQQFPDLHSELNLSSLELGDSALYFCASSVGGLGYEQYFGPGTRLTVT.

This clone was seen just once. CDR3 sequence reads: CASSDEYGTSGDSQFF. CDR3 DNA sequence: TGTGCCAGCAGTGACGAATACGGGACTAGCGGAGACTCACAGTTCTTC. The chain couples TRBV6-4 to TRBJ2-1; TRBD2 agrees at 11 bases. This CDR3 has 16 residues. The J segment lost 13 bases and the V segment lost 2 bases, leaving 13 bases of the junction unmatched. Germline assignment: CDR1 MRHNA and CDR2 SNTAGT.

The rearrangement links TRBV6-1 to TRBJ1-1, with 8 nucleotides matching TRBD1. The trim removed 5 bases at V and 2 bases at J, leaving 4 bases unmatched. Looked up from germline, CDR1 is MNHNS and CDR2 is SASEGT. This CDR3 is 14 amino acids long. CDR3 loop: CASSSTGVNTEAFF. DNA for the CDR3: TGTGCCAGCAGTTCGACAGGGGTTAACACTGAAGCTTTCTTT.

This chain uses TRBV30 with TRBJ1-6; D gene ambiguous. The CDR3 loop spans 12 amino acids. Germline CDR1 reads GTSNPN; CDR2 reads SVGIG (reference sequence). The V end lost 3 bases, the J end lost 8 bases, and 8 bases lay between the germline ends. CDR3 sequence: CAWSLKDSPLHF. CDR3 coding DNA: TGTGCCTGGAGCTTAAAAGATTCACCCCTCCACTTT.

This clone was seen only once. The J gene is TRBJ1-2, the V gene TRBV7-3, with TRBD1 matching 8 bases. V shed 4 bases, J shed 2 bases, and the junction held 3 bases outside the gene matches. This CDR3 has 14 residues. Germline loops: CDR1 SGHTA, CDR2 FQGTGA. The CDR3 sequence: CASSSRTGNYGYTF. The CDR3 region has the DNA TGTGCCAGCAGCTCCAGGACAGGGAACTATGGCTACACCTTC.

The V and J genes are TRBV7-2 and TRBJ1-1; D unresolved. Trimming took 2 bases from V and 1 from J, leaving 5 bases between them. Per the germline V gene, CDR1 is SGHTA and CDR2 is FQGNSA. The CDR3 contains 13 residues. CDR3 region: CASSLKANTEAFF. The CDR3 nucleotides read TGTGCCAGCAGCTTAAAGGCGAACACTGAAGCTTTCTTT.

This sequence joins TRBV4-2 and TRBJ1-5, with D possibly TRBD1 on 5 matching bases. Germline CDR1 reads LGHNA; CDR2 reads YNFKEQ. The CDR3 extends over 16 amino acids. V was cut by 3 bases and J by 9 bases, with 21 bases left in between. DNA of the CDR3: TGTGCCAGCAGCCACCGTACGGACGGGGGGGAGTGGCCCCAGCATTTT. Residues: CASSHRTDGGEWPQHF.

The chain couples TRBV7-6 to TRBJ1-2; TRBD1 matches at 7 bases. The CDR3 runs to 12 residues. The V segment lost 4 bases and the J segment 8 bases; nucleotides outside the gene matches: 4. The germline gives CDR1 SGHVS, CDR2 FNYEAQ. The CDR3 sequence: CASSSQGKGYTF. CDR3 DNA sequence: TGTGCCAGCAGCTCACAGGGGAAAGGCTACACCTTC.